This T cell receptor (beta chain) derives from a study of CD8 T cells in ankylosing spondylitis. Regarding the study as a whole: Ankylosing spondylitis blood appeared to be characterized by a TCR beta motif of 7 to 9 highly homologous variants. Within matched ankylosing spondylitis synovial fluid, disease-linked clones were reportedly significantly enriched.

The CDR3 is 16 amino acids. CDR1 and CDR2 (germline): SGHDN, FVKESK. The trim removed 2 bases at V and 0 bases at J, leaving 4 bases unmatched. Many counts were recorded for this clonotype. Antigen specificity is unknown. TCRdb redid the calling of the 5' RACE reads with MiXCR, one entry per CDR3 protein. Of roughly 350,000 distinct CDR3 sequences detected, 7.5% to 9% appear once; the ten largest clones hold roughly 15%. Sequenced sample: blood, either unsorted or a sorted T cell fraction (not recorded which). The TCR sequence derives from a male donor with ankylosing spondylitis. This sequence joins TRBV14 and TRBJ2-1; 7 bases are shared with TRBD2. CDR3 protein: CASSQYGRSSYNEQFF. DNA for the CDR3: TGTGCCAGCAGCCAATACGGGAGGTCCTCCTACAATGAGCAGTTCTTC.